This is a list of T cell receptor beta chains from one sample in a study of OX40 agonist ivuxolimab in advanced cancers. Repertoires were generated with immunoSEQ multiplex PCR, while TCRdb's copy carries only in-frame clones and drops some. The sample yields 20,000 to 25,000 clones, around 85% seen once. The sample was CD4+ or CD8+ T cells sorted from blood, taken in a trial of the OX40 agonist ivuxolimab. Receptors originate from an adult with an advanced solid tumor such as melanoma, head and neck, liver or kidney cancer. The CDR3 runs from the conserved cysteine through the conserved F or W. D genes are given only for firm matches. Clone size is not always given. Where it is, it says once, few, many or a class for expanded clones.

j_call	d_call	v_call	clone_size	cdr3_nt	cdr3_aa
TRBJ2-7	TRBD2	TRBV19	.	TGTGCCAGTAGTATTAACGACGGCGGGAGTTGGGAGCAGTACTTC	CASSINDGGSWEQYF
TRBJ2-3	TRBD1	TRBV5-8	.	TGTGCCAGCAGCTTGGGATGGACAGGGGGCGCAGGGCTGACAGATACGCAGTATTTT	CASSLGWTGGAGLTDTQYF
TRBJ2-7	.	TRBV11-3	once	TGTGCCAGCAGCGAACGACATAGATCCTACGAGCAGTACTTC	CASSERHRSYEQYF
TRBJ2-3	.	TRBV29-1	.	TGCAGCGTTGCCGCCGATACGCAGTATTTT	CSVAADTQYF
TRBJ2-5	TRBD1	TRBV6-1	.	TGTGCCAGCAGCGCGGACAGGGATCAAGAGACCCAGTACTTC	CASSADRDQETQYF
TRBJ2-1	TRBD2	TRBV27	.	TGTGCCAGCAGTCCGGCGGGAGGAGGGTCCTACAATGAGCAGTTCTTC	CASSPAGGGSYNEQFF
TRBJ1-3	.	TRBV7-8	.	TGTGCCAGCAGCTTAGTGAGCGCTGGAAACACCATATATTTT	CASSLVSAGNTIYF
TRBJ1-1	TRBD1	TRBV29-1	few	TGCAGCGTTGTGGAGACAGGGACCACTGAAGCTTTCTTT	CSVVETGTTEAFF
TRBJ2-5	TRBD2	TRBV7-3	.	TGTGCCAGCAGCCCGGGACTATTTTTGAGAGAGACCCAGTACTTC	CASSPGLFLRETQYF
TRBJ2-7	.	TRBV6-5	.	TGTGCCAGCAGTCCCAGATCTTCCTACGAGCAGTACTTC	CASSPRSSYEQYF
TRBJ2-3	.	TRBV21-1	.	TGTGCCAGCAGCAAAAGGGACCGGTCCCCAGATACGCAGTATTTT	CASSKRDRSPDTQYF
TRBJ2-1	TRBD2	TRBV19	.	TGTGCCAGTAGTATCGGGGGACTAGCGGGTTACAATGAGCAGTTCTTC	CASSIGGLAGYNEQFF
TRBJ2-1	.	TRBV30	.	TGTGCCTGGAGCTGGCAGGGAAGGGCCAATGAGCAGTTCTTC	CAWSWQGRANEQFF
TRBJ2-3	.	TRBV2	.	TGTGCCAGCGCCTGGGAGGTCAGCACAGATACGCAGTATTTT	CASAWEVSTDTQYF
TRBJ2-2	.	TRBV5-1	.	TGCGCCAGCAGCTTGGCCAGTCTAGCATCCTCCGGGGAGCTGTTTTTT	CASSLASLASSGELFF
TRBJ2-1	.	TRBV12-5	once	TGTGCTAGTGGTTTGGTGGCAGCGGATGAGCAGTTCTTC	CASGLVAADEQFF
TRBJ2-7	.	TRBV5-6	.	TGTGCCAGCAGCTTGGCCGACACGATGCGGTACTTC	CASSLADTMRYF